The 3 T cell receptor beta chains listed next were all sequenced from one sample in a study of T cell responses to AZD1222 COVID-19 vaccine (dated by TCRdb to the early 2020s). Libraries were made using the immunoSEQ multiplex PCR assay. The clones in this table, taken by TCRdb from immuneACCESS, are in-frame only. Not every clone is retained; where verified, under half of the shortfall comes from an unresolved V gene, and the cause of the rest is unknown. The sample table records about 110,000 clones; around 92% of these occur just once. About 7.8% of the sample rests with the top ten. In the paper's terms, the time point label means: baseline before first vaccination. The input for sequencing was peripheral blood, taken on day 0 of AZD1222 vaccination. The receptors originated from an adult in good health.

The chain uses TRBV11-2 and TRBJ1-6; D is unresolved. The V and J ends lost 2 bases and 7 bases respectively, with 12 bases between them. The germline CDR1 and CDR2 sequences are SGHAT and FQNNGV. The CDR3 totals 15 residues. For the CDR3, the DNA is TGTGCCAGCAGCTTAAGGGTGGTATCGAATTCACCCCTCCACTTT. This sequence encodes CASSLRVVSNSPLHF. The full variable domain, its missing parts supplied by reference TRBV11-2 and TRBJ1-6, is EAGVAQSPRYKIIEKRQSVAFWCNPISGHATLYWYQQILGQGPKLLIQFQNNGVVDDSQLPKDRFSAERLKGVDSTLKIQPAKLEDSAVYLCASSLRVVSNSPLHFGNGTRLTVT.

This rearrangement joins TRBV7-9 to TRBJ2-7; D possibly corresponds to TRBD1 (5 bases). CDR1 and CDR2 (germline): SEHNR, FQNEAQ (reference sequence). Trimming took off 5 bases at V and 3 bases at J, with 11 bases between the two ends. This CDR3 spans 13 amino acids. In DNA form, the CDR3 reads TGTGCCAGCAGCCGTGGACATAACTACGAGCAGTACTTC. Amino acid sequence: CASSRGHNYEQYF.

In DNA form, the CDR3 reads TGTGCCAGCAGTATGGGTCATCAGCCCCAGCATTTT. It is translated as CASSMGHQPQHF. The V and J genes are TRBV6-5 and TRBJ1-5, with no clear D. Per the germline V gene, CDR1 is MNHEY and CDR2 is SVGAGI. This CDR3 has 12 residues. Trimming took 5 bases from V and 5 from J, leaving 7 bases between them.